Listed below are T cell receptor beta chains from one sample, sequenced in a study of identical twins. One entry per CDR3 protein results from TCRdb running MiXCR on the 5' RACE reads. The data hold under 800,000 distinct CDR3 sequences, with over 20% observed a single time. Separately, the same data were catalogued under a study of T cells expressing NK-cell markers.

Sequenced: PBMCs. These receptors were obtained from a woman aged 18 to 35 in good health. Each CDR3 is given with its conserved first and last residue. The D gene is left open where the match is weak. Only part of the rows carry a size: once, few, many, or a class if the clone is expanded.

J gene: TRBJ2-2
clone size: -
V gene: TRBV10-1
D gene: -
CDR3 protein: CASSALLNTGELFF
CDR3 DNA: TGCGCCAGCAGTGCCCTACTGAACACCGGGGAGCTGTTTTTT

J gene: TRBJ1-2
clone size: few
V gene: TRBV29-1
D gene: -
CDR3 protein: CSAYGYTF
CDR3 DNA: TGCAGTGCCTATGGCTACACCTTC

J gene: TRBJ2-2
clone size: few
V gene: TRBV12-3/TRBV12-4
D gene: -
CDR3 protein: CASSLLAEGTGELFF
CDR3 DNA: TGTGCCAGCAGTTTATTAGCGGAGGGCACCGGGGAGCTGTTTTTT

J gene: TRBJ2-1
clone size: many
V gene: TRBV5-6
D gene: TRBD2
CDR3 protein: CASSSRGGRSNEQFF
CDR3 DNA: TGTGCCAGCAGCTCGCGGGGGGGCCGGTCCAATGAGCAGTTCTTC

J gene: TRBJ2-7
clone size: -
V gene: TRBV18
D gene: -
CDR3 protein: CASSPRAGGAYEQYF
CDR3 DNA: TGTGCCAGCTCACCACGGGCGGGTGGAGCGTACGAGCAGTACTTC

J gene: TRBJ2-4
clone size: few
V gene: TRBV4-3
D gene: TRBD2
CDR3 protein: CASSLGTSGPQYF
CDR3 DNA: TGCGCCAGCAGCCTCGGGACTAGCGGGCCTCAGTACTTC

J gene: TRBJ2-5
clone size: -
V gene: TRBV7-2
D gene: -
CDR3 protein: CASSFEWETQYF
CDR3 DNA: TGTGCCAGCAGCTTCGAGTGGGAGACCCAGTACTTC

J gene: TRBJ2-2
clone size: few
V gene: TRBV7-8
D gene: -
CDR3 protein: CASSSRSSTGELFF
CDR3 DNA: TGTGCCAGCAGCTCGCGAAGCTCCACCGGGGAGCTGTTTTTT

J gene: TRBJ1-1
clone size: many
V gene: TRBV29-1
D gene: -
CDR3 protein: CSVQPGLQNTEAFF
CDR3 DNA: TGCAGCGTTCAACCGGGACTCCAGAACACTGAAGCTTTCTTT

J gene: TRBJ2-2
clone size: -
V gene: TRBV2
D gene: TRBD2
CDR3 protein: CASSERLAGVSGELFF
CDR3 DNA: TGTGCCAGCAGTGAAAGGCTAGCGGGAGTATCGGGGGAGCTGTTTTTT

J gene: TRBJ2-7
clone size: few
V gene: TRBV20-1
D gene: TRBD2
CDR3 protein: CSALFPGTTYEQYF
CDR3 DNA: TGCAGTGCTCTCTTCCCCGGGACTACCTACGAGCAGTACTTC

J gene: TRBJ2-1
clone size: -
V gene: TRBV18
D gene: -
CDR3 protein: CASSPTKQAYEQFF
CDR3 DNA: TGTGCCAGCTCACCCACGAAACAGGCCTATGAGCAGTTCTTC

J gene: TRBJ2-7
clone size: -
V gene: TRBV21-1
D gene: -
CDR3 protein: CASSSRTPRSYEQYF
CDR3 DNA: TGTGCCAGCAGCTCCCGGACACCCCGCTCCTACGAGCAGTACTTC

J gene: TRBJ2-2
clone size: -
V gene: TRBV7-3
D gene: -
CDR3 protein: CASTTHNPSGGGELFF
CDR3 DNA: TGTGCCAGCACTACCCACAATCCCTCTGGAGGCGGGGAGCTGTTTTTT

J gene: TRBJ2-3
clone size: few
V gene: TRBV5-1
D gene: TRBD2
CDR3 protein: CASSTSGGYDTQYF
CDR3 DNA: TGCGCCAGCAGTACTAGCGGGGGCTACGATACGCAGTATTTT

J gene: TRBJ2-1
clone size: -
V gene: TRBV20-1
D gene: TRBD2
CDR3 protein: CSARDVPAGGWGEQFF
CDR3 DNA: TGCAGTGCTAGAGATGTCCCAGCGGGGGGGTGGGGTGAGCAGTTCTTC

J gene: TRBJ2-1
clone size: -
V gene: TRBV20-1
D gene: TRBD2
CDR3 protein: CSATSLAGSSYNEQFF
CDR3 DNA: TGCAGTGCTACCTCCCTAGCGGGTAGCTCCTACAATGAGCAGTTCTTC

J gene: TRBJ2-5
clone size: -
V gene: TRBV11-3
D gene: -
CDR3 protein: CASGVDGLAAETQYF
CDR3 DNA: TGTGCCAGCGGAGTTGACGGGCTCGCAGCGGAGACCCAGTACTTC

J gene: TRBJ2-3
clone size: -
V gene: TRBV20-1
D gene: -
CDR3 protein: CSAKKLGSGTDTQYF
CDR3 DNA: TGCAGTGCTAAGAAACTAGGATCGGGCACAGATACGCAGTATTTT

J gene: TRBJ1-1
clone size: -
V gene: TRBV12-3/TRBV12-4
D gene: -
CDR3 protein: CASSLQGWAEAFF
CDR3 DNA: TGTGCCAGCAGCCTACAGGGTTGGGCTGAAGCTTTCTTT

J gene: TRBJ2-3
clone size: few
V gene: TRBV6-1
D gene: -
CDR3 protein: CASRGTWRTDTQYF
CDR3 DNA: TGTGCCAGCAGGGGGACGTGGAGGACAGATACGCAGTATTTT

J gene: TRBJ2-6
clone size: -
V gene: TRBV20-1
D gene: -
CDR3 protein: CSARKAGQGSSNVLTF
CDR3 DNA: TGCAGTGCTAGAAAGGCCGGCCAGGGTAGTTCCAACGTCCTGACTTTC

J gene: TRBJ2-1
clone size: -
V gene: TRBV4-2
D gene: TRBD2
CDR3 protein: CASSQDLVKRGSNEQFF
CDR3 DNA: TGTGCCAGCAGCCAAGATTTGGTCAAGCGGGGGAGCAATGAGCAGTTCTTC

J gene: TRBJ2-7
clone size: -
V gene: TRBV2
D gene: -
CDR3 protein: CASSYRAGAYEQYF
CDR3 DNA: TGTGCCAGCAGTTACAGGGCTGGGGCCTACGAGCAGTACTTC

J gene: TRBJ2-7
clone size: -
V gene: TRBV5-1
D gene: TRBD1
CDR3 protein: CASSLVPDRHYEQYF
CDR3 DNA: TGCGCCAGCAGCTTGGTTCCGGACAGGCACTACGAGCAGTACTTC

J gene: TRBJ1-1
clone size: many
V gene: TRBV12-3/TRBV12-4
D gene: -
CDR3 protein: CASSQRDTEAFF
CDR3 DNA: TGTGCCAGCAGTCAGAGGGACACTGAAGCTTTCTTT

J gene: TRBJ2-7
clone size: few
V gene: TRBV6-5
D gene: TRBD2
CDR3 protein: CASSYQREGGVGKYF
CDR3 DNA: TGTGCCAGCAGTTACCAACGGGAGGGAGGGGTCGGAAAATACTTC

J gene: TRBJ2-1
clone size: few
V gene: TRBV24-1
D gene: -
CDR3 protein: CATSGSLSRDNEQFF
CDR3 DNA: TGTGCCACCAGTGGTTCCCTTTCCAGGGACAATGAGCAGTTCTTC

J gene: TRBJ1-5
clone size: -
V gene: TRBV20-1
D gene: -
CDR3 protein: CSARDGGGNQPQHF
CDR3 DNA: TGCAGTGCTAGAGACGGGGGTGGGAATCAGCCCCAGCATTTT

J gene: TRBJ2-3
clone size: few
V gene: TRBV11-2
D gene: -
CDR3 protein: CASSFPAGDTQYF
CDR3 DNA: TGTGCCAGCAGCTTCCCGGCAGGGGATACGCAGTATTTT

J gene: TRBJ2-5
clone size: few
V gene: TRBV15
D gene: -
CDR3 protein: CATSSRPGPQYF
CDR3 DNA: TGTGCCACCAGCAGCCGCCCTGGGCCCCAGTACTTC

J gene: TRBJ2-3
clone size: -
V gene: TRBV5-4
D gene: -
CDR3 protein: CASSINRRSTDTQYF
CDR3 DNA: TGTGCCAGCAGCATAAACAGACGAAGCACAGATACGCAGTATTTT

J gene: TRBJ2-7
clone size: few
V gene: TRBV2
D gene: -
CDR3 protein: CASSEWLRVYEQYF
CDR3 DNA: TGTGCCAGCAGTGAGTGGCTTCGGGTCTACGAGCAGTACTTC

J gene: TRBJ2-7
clone size: -
V gene: TRBV20-1
D gene: TRBD2
CDR3 protein: CSALTAGLAGGYEQYF
CDR3 DNA: TGCAGTGCTTTAACGGCGGGACTAGCGGGAGGTTACGAGCAGTACTTC

J gene: TRBJ2-4
clone size: -
V gene: TRBV2
D gene: -
CDR3 protein: CASSEWIIQYF
CDR3 DNA: TGTGCCAGCAGTGAGTGGATAATTCAGTACTTC

J gene: TRBJ1-2
clone size: few
V gene: TRBV9
D gene: -
CDR3 protein: CASSVDLDYGYTF
CDR3 DNA: TGTGCCAGCAGCGTAGATTTGGATTATGGCTACACCTTC

J gene: TRBJ1-1
clone size: many
V gene: TRBV10-3
D gene: -
CDR3 protein: CATSTGDITEAFF
CDR3 DNA: TGTGCCACCTCGACAGGCGATATCACTGAAGCTTTCTTT

J gene: TRBJ2-2
clone size: few
V gene: TRBV5-1
D gene: -
CDR3 protein: CASTWKVYTGELFF
CDR3 DNA: TGCGCCAGCACTTGGAAGGTGTATACCGGGGAGCTGTTTTTT

J gene: TRBJ2-1
clone size: few
V gene: TRBV5-1
D gene: -
CDR3 protein: CASSITTPGEQFF
CDR3 DNA: TGCGCCAGCAGCATAACGACACCGGGTGAGCAGTTCTTC

J gene: TRBJ2-3
clone size: many
V gene: TRBV10-3
D gene: TRBD2
CDR3 protein: CATAPSGGSDTQYF
CDR3 DNA: TGTGCCACCGCCCCTAGCGGGGGGTCGGATACGCAGTATTTT

J gene: TRBJ1-1
clone size: few
V gene: TRBV10-1
D gene: -
CDR3 protein: CASGTGYGRTIIHLPADF
CDR3 DNA: TGCGCCAGCGGTACAGGGTATGGCCGAACCATTATTCACCTCCCCGCTGATTTT

J gene: TRBJ1-2
clone size: few
V gene: TRBV19
D gene: -
CDR3 protein: CASSIQYYGYTF
CDR3 DNA: TGTGCCAGTAGTATACAATACTATGGCTACACCTTC

J gene: TRBJ1-1
clone size: -
V gene: TRBV29-1
D gene: -
CDR3 protein: CSVEFHSREAFF
CDR3 DNA: TGCAGCGTTGAGTTCCACAGTCGGGAAGCTTTCTTT

J gene: TRBJ2-3
clone size: -
V gene: TRBV11-2
D gene: -
CDR3 protein: CASSFGDRSTDTQYF
CDR3 DNA: TGTGCCAGCAGCTTCGGGGACCGAAGCACAGATACGCAGTATTTT

J gene: TRBJ2-3
clone size: few
V gene: TRBV6-1
D gene: TRBD2
CDR3 protein: CASSREWAGTRAQDTQYF
CDR3 DNA: TGTGCCAGCAGCCGTGAATGGGCCGGGACTAGGGCACAAGATACGCAGTATTTT

J gene: TRBJ2-3
clone size: -
V gene: TRBV10-1
D gene: TRBD2
CDR3 protein: CASSEIAGVSTDTQYF
CDR3 DNA: TGCGCCAGCAGTGAAATAGCGGGAGTTAGCACAGATACGCAGTATTTT

J gene: TRBJ2-3
clone size: few
V gene: TRBV5-1
D gene: -
CDR3 protein: CASSLDGSVRTDTQYF
CDR3 DNA: TGCGCCAGCAGCTTGGACGGTAGCGTGCGCACAGATACGCAGTATTTT

J gene: TRBJ1-2
clone size: few
V gene: TRBV5-8
D gene: -
CDR3 protein: CASSLLGAIYGYTF
CDR3 DNA: TGTGCCAGCAGCTTGTTGGGGGCGATCTATGGCTACACCTTC

J gene: TRBJ1-5
clone size: few
V gene: TRBV29-1
D gene: -
CDR3 protein: CSITRGNNQPQHF
CDR3 DNA: TGCAGCATTACGAGGGGTAACAATCAGCCCCAGCATTTT

J gene: TRBJ1-1
clone size: -
V gene: TRBV12-3/TRBV12-4
D gene: -
CDR3 protein: CASSFLVQTEAFF
CDR3 DNA: TGTGCCAGCAGTTTTCTAGTGCAGACTGAAGCTTTCTTT

J gene: TRBJ2-3
clone size: few
V gene: TRBV5-8
D gene: -
CDR3 protein: CASNLGIDTQYF
CDR3 DNA: TGTGCCAGCAATCTTGGTATAGATACGCAGTATTTT

J gene: TRBJ1-2
clone size: -
V gene: TRBV6-5
D gene: TRBD1
CDR3 protein: CASSYSTGGGYTF
CDR3 DNA: TGTGCCAGCAGTTACTCGACAGGGGGCGGCTACACCTTC

J gene: TRBJ2-2
clone size: -
V gene: TRBV15
D gene: TRBD2
CDR3 protein: CATSGSGGPRDTGELFF
CDR3 DNA: TGTGCCACCAGCGGTAGCGGGGGGCCGCGCGACACCGGGGAGCTGTTTTTT

J gene: TRBJ2-2
clone size: many
V gene: TRBV12-3/TRBV12-4
D gene: -
CDR3 protein: CASSFARRTGTGELFF
CDR3 DNA: TGTGCCAGCAGTTTTGCTCGGCGGACTGGCACCGGGGAGCTGTTTTTT

J gene: TRBJ2-3
clone size: -
V gene: TRBV29-1
D gene: -
CDR3 protein: CSVVARETDTQYF
CDR3 DNA: TGCAGCGTTGTGGCCAGGGAAACAGATACGCAGTATTTT

J gene: TRBJ2-1
clone size: -
V gene: TRBV20-1
D gene: -
CDR3 protein: CSASSPPSLSSSYNEQFF
CDR3 DNA: TGCAGTGCTAGTTCCCCCCCGAGTCTGTCAAGCTCCTACAATGAGCAGTTCTTC

J gene: TRBJ1-2
clone size: -
V gene: TRBV12-3/TRBV12-4
D gene: -
CDR3 protein: CASRPQGRYGYTF
CDR3 DNA: TGTGCCAGCAGACCACAGGGTCGGTATGGCTACACCTTC

J gene: TRBJ1-1
clone size: -
V gene: TRBV6-5
D gene: TRBD1
CDR3 protein: CASSYSLPGQGIRAFF
CDR3 DNA: TGTGCCAGCAGTTACTCGCTACCGGGACAGGGTATTAGAGCTTTCTTT